The 29 T cell receptor beta chains below all came from one sample that was sequenced in a study of T cell repertoires in cytomegalovirus infection. TCRdb recomputed calls from the reads with MiXCR, one row per CDR3 protein. The profile covers 150,000 to 200,000 distinct CDR3 sequences, with nearly 9.5% appearing a single time and about 5% taken by the ten largest. Material: PBMCs. The origin of the receptors is a human donor in good health (CMV status not recorded). Some clones in this sample may be carry-over from other donors' samples.

The table lists this clonotype with many counts. In nucleotides, the CDR3 is TGTGCCAGCAGCTTTTTTGGGGACGGGGAGCTGTTTTTT. It yields the protein CASSFFGDGELFF. V usage is TRBV7-2 and J usage is TRBJ2-2; D gene unclear. The germline gives CDR1 SGHTA, CDR2 FQGNSA. Trimming took off 3 bases at V and 7 bases at J, with 9 bases between the two ends. The CDR3 loop spans 13 amino acids.

A word on this clonotype: This may arise from a read error, as a much more abundant clone is one base away. V gene TRBV6-8 combines with J gene TRBJ2-2; possible D gene TRBD2, 6 bases. The CDR3 runs 13 residues. Per the germline V gene, CDR1 is MNHGY and CDR2 is SAAAGT. The CDR3 reads CASSYWGGGELFF. For the CDR3, the DNA is TGTGCCAGCAGCTACTGGGGAGGCGGGGAGCTGTTTTTT.

This clonotype has ten or more counts. The chain couples TRBV12-5 to TRBJ1-5; 7 positions match TRBD1. Trimming removed 0 bases from V and 5 bases from J; junction bases left unmatched: 7. The CDR3 runs 16 residues. Germline loops: CDR1 LGHNT, CDR2 FRNRAP. CDR3 in amino acids: CASGLVPGTADQPQHF. CDR3 bases: TGTGCTAGTGGTTTGGTACCCGGGACAGCAGATCAGCCCCAGCATTTT.

This clonotype was counted between two and nine times. This chain links TRBV2 with TRBJ2-3; either TRBD1 or TRBD2 may supply D (5 bases each). The germline V gene encodes CDR1 SNHLY and CDR2 FYNNEI. The CDR3 is 15 amino acids. The V end was cut by 6 bases, the J end by 4 bases, with 17 bases between. CDR3 region: CASRWERRQPDTQYF. Written as DNA, the CDR3 is TGTGCCAGCAGGTGGGAGAGGAGACAGCCAGATACGCAGTATTTT. Variable domain in full (rest from reference TRBV2 and TRBJ2-3): EPEVTQTPSHQVTQMGQEVILRCVPISNHLYFYWYRQILGQKVEFLVSFYNNEISEKSEIFDDQFSVERPDGSNFTLKIRSTKLEDSAMYFCASRWERRQPDTQYFGPGTRLTVL.

J is TRBJ1-2 and V is TRBV28, with D hard to call. The V end lost 6 bases, the J end lost 2 bases, and 10 bases lay between the germline ends. Germline CDR1 is MDHEN and CDR2 is SYDVKM. This CDR3 is 13 amino acids long. This CDR3 is CASSIRSNYGYTF. CDR3 DNA sequence: TGTGCCAGCAGCATCCGCTCAAACTATGGCTACACCTTC.

In its sample, this clonotype was seen many times. This chain connects TRBV7-2 to TRBJ1-6; 9 positions agree with TRBD1. CDR3 length: 14 amino acids. V trimming: 5 bases; J trimming: 11 bases; junction bases outside the gene matches: 7. Looked up from germline, CDR1 is SGHTA and CDR2 is FQGNSA. CDR3 sequence: CASSPRTGETPLHF. In DNA form, the CDR3 reads TGTGCCAGCAGCCCAAGGACAGGGGAGACACCCCTCCACTTT.

This clonotype came up a few times. This chain links TRBV15 with TRBJ2-1, with TRBD2 matching over 10 bases. Germline trimming cut 1 base from V and 7 bases from J; bases unmatched to any gene: 7. The CDR3 spans 16 residues. Germline assignment: CDR1 LNHNV and CDR2 YYDKDF (reference sequence). For the CDR3, the DNA is TGTGCCACCAGCAGAGCCCCTAGCGGGGGTAGGAATGAGCAGTTCTTC. This encodes CATSRAPSGGRNEQFF.

This clonotype was observed many times. The V and J genes are TRBV2 and TRBJ2-1; 10 bases fit TRBD1. Trimming removed 6 bases from V and 5 bases from J; junction bases left unmatched: 7. The CDR3 runs to 15 residues. The germline V gene encodes CDR1 SNHLY and CDR2 FYNNEI. The DNA of the CDR3 is TGTGCCAGCAGCAAGGGACAGGGGCAAAACAATGAGCAGTTCTTC. This codes for CASSKGQGQNNEQFF. Complete variable domain (other parts from reference TRBV2 and TRBJ2-1): EPEVTQTPSHQVTQMGQEVILRCVPISNHLYFYWYRQILGQKVEFLVSFYNNEISEKSEIFDDQFSVERPDGSNFTLKIRSTKLEDSAMYFCASSKGQGQNNEQFFGPGTRLTVL.

This clonotype was counted many times. This chain joins TRBV7-2 and TRBJ2-2, with 7 bases that match TRBD1. The junction had 9 bases not matched to a gene; V was cut back by 5 bases and J by 0 bases. Germline V CDR1 and CDR2: SGHTA, FQGNSA. The CDR3 contains 17 residues. CDR3: CASSRRPGGTNTGELFF. CDR3 nucleotides: TGTGCCAGCAGCCGACGGCCAGGGGGTACGAACACCGGGGAGCTGTTTTTT.

Of note for this clonotype: A much more abundant neighbour one base away suggests this may be a read error. V is TRBV19 and J is TRBJ1-1, with 8 bases identical to TRBD1. The CDR3 length is 14 residues. The germline V gene has CDR1 LNHDA and CDR2 SQIVND (reference sequence). The CDR3 sequence is CASSPIDRGTESFF. DNA for the CDR3: TGTGCCAGTAGTCCGATTGACAGGGGAACTGAATCTTTCTTT.

J is TRBJ2-1 and V is TRBV20-1, with D tentatively TRBD2 (6 bases). The CDR3 runs to 14 residues. The V end was cut by 2 bases, the J end by 8 bases, with 16 bases between. Per the germline V gene, CDR1 is DFQATT and CDR2 is SNEGSKA (reference sequence). CDR3 residues: CSARSGTATDEQFF. The CDR3 nucleotides are TGCAGTGCTAGATCCGGGACTGCTACCGATGAGCAGTTCTTC.

The chain employs TRBV28 and TRBJ1-2; 7 bases line up with TRBD1. CDR1 and CDR2 from the germline V gene are MDHEN and SYDVKM. The junction had 8 bases not matched to a gene; V was cut back by 6 bases and J by 7 bases. The CDR3 has 13 amino acids. The CDR3 DNA follows: TGTGCCAGCAGCCAAGGGGGCGCGGTTGGCTACACCTTC. Translating it yields CASSQGGAVGYTF.

The table lists this clonotype with many counts. This chain uses TRBV6-5 with TRBJ1-5; D remains ambiguous. CDR3 length: 15 amino acids. V lost 0 bases and J 3 bases, leaving 9 bases between the germline ends. CDR1 and CDR2 from the germline V gene are MNHEY and SVGAGI. This chain's CDR3 is CASSYSAPNNQPQHF. CDR3 sequence (DNA): TGTGCCAGCAGTTACTCGGCACCGAACAATCAGCCCCAGCATTTT.

This clonotype was picked up a small number of times. The CDR3 loop is CASSLPGFGAGELFF. CDR3 DNA sequence: TGTGCCAGCAGCCTACCAGGGTTTGGGGCCGGGGAGCTGTTTTTT. The chain is built from TRBV14 and TRBJ2-2, with D possibly matching TRBD1 (5 bases). Germline values: CDR1 SGHDN, CDR2 FVKESK. Trimming left V 4 bases short and J 6 bases short, with 15 bases between. The CDR3 is 15 amino acids.

In this sample, this clonotype turned up many times. The V gene is TRBV29-1, the J gene TRBJ2-5; 8 bases align to TRBD2. J gave up 1 base and V 5 bases, and 9 bases lay outside the gene matches. Germline CDR1 is SQVTM and CDR2 is ANQGSEA. This CDR3 spans 15 amino acids. The CDR3: CSVPAAAGVQETQYF. The CDR3 DNA sequence: TGCAGCGTTCCCGCAGCAGCGGGAGTCCAAGAGACCCAGTACTTC.

This clonotype has just a few counts. The chain couples TRBV20-1 to TRBJ1-1, with 7 bases aligning to TRBD1. The germline V gene encodes CDR1 DFQATT and CDR2 SNEGSKA (reference sequence). The V segment lost 3 bases and the J segment 4 bases; nucleotides outside the gene matches: 5. This CDR3 has 13 residues. The chain's CDR3 is CSARGAGGTEAFF. The DNA of the CDR3 is TGCAGTGCTAGGGGGGCAGGGGGCACTGAAGCTTTCTTT.

This clonotype appeared a single time. The V gene is TRBV20-1, the J gene TRBJ1-2; 7 bases map to TRBD1. CDR3 size: 13 residues. Trimming cost V 5 bases and J 4 bases; bases outside gene matches: 7. In germline, CDR1 is DFQATT, CDR2 SNEGSKA (reference sequence). The CDR3 here is CSARVAGGYGYTF. The CDR3 nucleotides read TGCAGTGCTCGCGTTGCAGGGGGCTATGGCTACACCTTC.

Many counts were recorded for this clonotype. V is TRBV7-2 and J is TRBJ1-1; D call uncertain. Germline CDR1 and CDR2: SGHTA and FQGNSA. The CDR3 runs 14 residues. The ends were cut back, 2 bases at V and 10 bases at J, with 17 bases in the middle. CDR3 DNA: TGTGCCAGCAGCTTATTAGGAGGACTGAGCGTAGCTTTCTTT. This gives the protein CASSLLGGLSVAFF.

This clonotype was counted at least ten times. DNA of the CDR3: TGTGCCAGCAGCCCGAACCACAAGACAGGACAGCCCCAGCATTTT. It specifies CASSPNHKTGQPQHF. The V call is TRBV7-2, the J call TRBJ1-5, with D perhaps TRBD1 (6 bases). The CDR3 length is 15 residues. V lost 5 bases to trimming and J lost 7 bases, with 18 bases between them. Germline V gene sequence: CDR1 SGHTA, CDR2 FQGNSA.

This clonotype has at least ten counts. The chain combines TRBV6-2 or TRBV6-3 with TRBJ2-6; possibly TRBD1 for D (6 bases). This CDR3 spans 15 amino acids. The V end was cut by 9 bases, the J end by 4 bases, with 16 bases between. Per germline, CDR1 MNHEY and CDR2 SVGEGT. The chain's CDR3 is CASRTAGAGANVLTF. CDR3 DNA: TGTGCCAGTAGAACGGCAGGGGCAGGGGCCAACGTCCTGACTTTC.

This clonotype turned up a few times. V is TRBV5-1 and J is TRBJ2-3, with D possibly matching TRBD2 (7 bases). The V end lost 0 bases, the J end lost 6 bases, and 17 bases lay between the germline ends. The CDR3 runs to 16 residues. The V gene's germline CDR1 is SGHRS and CDR2 YFSETQ. The CDR3 protein is CASSLDSGGGPDTQYF. The CDR3 coding sequence is TGCGCCAGCAGCTTGGATTCGGGGGGCGGTCCCGATACGCAGTATTTT.

The chain uses TRBV5-1 and TRBJ2-2; 8 bases agree with TRBD2. V lost 2 bases and J lost 3; bases outside the gene matches: 3. Germline-derived CDR1 and CDR2 are SGHRS and YFSETQ. The CDR3 spans 15 residues. CDR3 in DNA: TGCGCCAGCAGCTTCCTAGCGGGCGACACCGGGGAGCTGTTTTTT. It yields the protein CASSFLAGDTGELFF. The variable domain in full, completed from reference TRBV5-1 and TRBJ2-2, reads KAGVTQTPRYLIKTRGQQVTLSCSPISGHRSVSWYQQTPGQGLQFLFEYFSETQRNKGNFPGRFSGRQFSNSRSEMNVSTLELGDSALYLCASSFLAGDTGELFFGEGSRLTVL.

This clonotype was observed a handful of times. The CDR3 protein is CASSFLGSTEAFF. The CDR3 coding sequence is TGTGCCAGCAGTTTCCTCGGTAGTACTGAAGCTTTCTTT. V gene TRBV6-2 or TRBV6-3 combines with J gene TRBJ1-1; D is undetermined. V was cut by 4 bases and J by 5 bases, with 11 bases left in between. The CDR3 runs 13 residues. The germline V gene encodes CDR1 MNHEY and CDR2 SVGEGT.

As to this clonotype: Since a much larger clone is just one base distant, this may be a read error. The conserved final phenylalanine or tryptophan is absent from the CDR3, which likely points to a read error. This rearrangement joins TRBV28 to TRBJ1-2; possible D gene TRBD1, 5 bases. Trimming took 10 bases from V and 4 from J, leaving 13 bases between them. The CDR3 spans 12 residues. Germline CDR1 and CDR2: MDHEN and SYDVKM. CDR3 region: CAILGVGYGYTY. Here the CDR3 DNA reads TGTGCCATCTTGGGGGTCGGCTATGGCTACACCTAC.

The rearrangement joins TRBV5-1 to TRBJ2-1; 7 bases map to TRBD1. With V trimmed by 5 bases and J by 4 bases, 12 bases remained unmatched. The CDR3 covers 16 residues. The germline V gene has CDR1 SGHRS and CDR2 YFSETQ. This chain's CDR3 is CASSSRQGNGYNEQFF. DNA of the CDR3: TGCGCCAGCAGTTCCAGACAGGGTAATGGGTACAATGAGCAGTTCTTC.

Ten or more counts support this clonotype. This chain uses TRBV7-2 with TRBJ2-3; no clear D gene. The germline CDR1 and CDR2 sequences are SGHTA and FQGNSA. V lost 6 bases and J lost 4, with 14 bases in between. The CDR3 contains 14 residues. CDR3 region: CASRTSVTADTQYF. In DNA form, the CDR3 reads TGTGCCAGCAGGACATCCGTTACGGCAGATACGCAGTATTTT.

This clonotype was observed a few times. This chain uses TRBV28 with TRBJ2-3; 10 nucleotides match TRBD2. Germline trimming cut 6 bases from V and 1 base from J; bases unmatched to any gene: 7. The V gene's germline CDR1 is MDHEN and CDR2 SYDVKM. The CDR3 extends over 16 amino acids. Here the CDR3 reads CASSPGTSGGTDTQYF. CDR3 coding DNA: TGTGCCAGCAGCCCCGGTACTAGCGGGGGCACAGATACGCAGTATTTT.

This clonotype was seen many times. The chain carries TRBV7-2 and TRBJ2-2, with D hard to call. The CDR3 is 12 residues long. Germline loops: CDR1 SGHTA, CDR2 FQGNSA. Trimming shortened V by 5 bases and J by 6 bases, and 7 bases separated the two germline ends. CDR3 in DNA: TGTGCCAGCAGCACCGCCCCCGGGGAGCTGTTTTTT. This codes for CASSTAPGELFF.

This clonotype was counted only a few times. J is TRBJ1-2 and V is TRBV7-9; 9 positions agree with TRBD1. V was pared by 2 bases and J by 4 bases, with 5 bases of the junction left unmatched. The CDR3 covers 15 residues. Germline V gene sequence: CDR1 SEHNR, CDR2 FQNEAQ (reference sequence). The CDR3 region has the DNA TGTGCCAGCAGCTTACCGGGACAGGGAGGCTATGGCTACACCTTC. It translates to CASSLPGQGGYGYTF.